One sample yielded the 7 T cell receptor beta chains listed below, sequenced in a study of blood T cell repertoires in COVID-19. Here immunoSEQ multiplex PCR was the method, and the copy in TCRdb shows in-frame clones only, minus some. The table shows around 30,000 clones, with around 89% occurring only once. Sequenced sample: peripheral blood. The receptors originated from a man aged 55 to 69 with acute or convalescent COVID-19.

The V call is TRBV5-1, the J call TRBJ1-1; 12 bases match TRBD1. The CDR3 totals 17 residues. Germline values: CDR1 SGHRS, CDR2 YFSETQ. With 4 bases clipped from V and 1 base from J, the junction kept 8 bases outside the gene matches. The CDR3 loop is CASSRPGTGGSNTEAFF. CDR3 sequence (DNA): TGCGCCAGCAGCCGTCCCGGGACAGGGGGCTCGAACACTGAAGCTTTCTTT.

This chain uses TRBV2 with TRBJ1-2; the match to TRBD1 covers 8 bases. Germline V gene lookup returns CDR1 SNHLY and CDR2 FYNNEI. With 3 bases clipped from V and 6 bases from J, the junction kept 6 bases outside the gene matches. This CDR3 spans 14 amino acids. CDR3 amino acids: CASSEQGAPDGYTF. CDR3 nucleotide sequence: TGTGCCAGCAGTGAGCAGGGGGCGCCGGATGGCTACACCTTC.

V gene TRBV6-2 or TRBV6-3 combines with J gene TRBJ2-7; 12 bases agree with TRBD2. CDR3 length equals 16 residues. CDR1 and CDR2 from the germline V gene are MNHEY and SVGEGT. After removal of 2 bases from V and 6 bases from J, the junction contained 8 bases not matched to a gene. The CDR3 DNA sequence: TGTGCCAGCAGTTACCTGCGACTAGCGGGAGAGTCCGAGCAGTACTTC. It specifies CASSYLRLAGESEQYF.

This clone was recorded once. V and J are TRBV30 and TRBJ1-2; tentative D call: TRBD1 (6 bases). This CDR3 is 13 amino acids long. Germline V lookup: CDR1 GTSNPN, CDR2 SVGIG (reference sequence). The V gene lost 5 bases and the J gene lost 8 bases, with 18 bases spanning the gap. CDR3 DNA: TGTGCCTGGTCAAGGGTGGGGGCGAGCGGCTACACCTTC. This sequence encodes CAWSRVGASGYTF.

This chain joins TRBV28 and TRBJ2-2, with 10 bases matching TRBD1. The CDR3 extends over 16 amino acids. V lost 4 bases and J lost 7; bases outside the gene matches: 9. The germline V gene has CDR1 MDHEN and CDR2 SYDVKM. In DNA form, the CDR3 reads TGTGCCAGCAGTTCCTACCGGGACAGGGGCCACGGGGAGCTGTTTTTT. Protein: CASSSYRDRGHGELFF.

This clone was seen just once. The rearrangement links TRBV7-3 to TRBJ2-7, with 12 bases identical to TRBD1. Germline V gene lookup returns CDR1 SGHTA and CDR2 FQGTGA. V shed 5 bases and J 4 bases; nucleotides not matched to a gene: 9. This CDR3 is built from 16 residues. For the CDR3, the DNA is TGTGCCAGCAGCGTCTCCGGGACAGGGGGCTTATACGAGCAGTACTTC. Translating it yields CASSVSGTGGLYEQYF.

The chain combines TRBV9 with TRBJ1-2, with D unresolved. CDR3 length equals 14 residues. Trimming stripped 0 bases from V and 7 bases from J, with 13 bases between. In germline, CDR1 is SGDLS, CDR2 YYNGEE. The CDR3 coding sequence is TGTGCCAGCAGCGTAGACGGGTTGAATAGTGGCTACACCTTC. Protein sequence: CASSVDGLNSGYTF.